This T cell receptor (beta chain) was sequenced in a study of graft-versus-host responses after intestinal transplantation. Looking at the study overall: Each of the recipients got a multivisceral, liver-intestinal, or isolated intestinal transplant. All of the recipients had induction that used anti-thymocyte globulin, then tacrolimus and steroids for about 3 years.

The study, taken as a whole, reports: High graft-versus-host to host-versus-graft T cell clonal ratios marked allografts of patients with graft-donor macrochimerism.

Regarding this clone: The antigen remains undetermined.

Germline-derived CDR1 and CDR2 are PRHDT and FYEKMQ (reference sequence). The V end was cut by 1 base, the J end by 5 bases, with 13 bases between. The CDR3 is 15 amino acids. Time point specified: postoperative day 105 after intestinal transplantation (dayNNNN = postoperative day). Sequencing was performed with immunoSEQ multiplex PCR; in TCRdb, only in-frame clones are kept and a portion is missing. The table lists 11,000 or so clones, 90% to 95% of them singletons. The sequences come from PBMCs, collected 105 days after intestinal transplantation. This sequence originates from a human patient who received an intestinal transplant, so some T cells may come from the graft donor. The chain recombines TRBV13 with TRBJ2-3; unclear D gene. The CDR3 bases are TGTGCCAGCAGCTTAGAACAGAAACGAAGAGATACGCAGTATTTT. It codes for CASSLEQKRRDTQYF.